A single TCR beta chain is shown here with its context. Its specificity is not known. The sample is drawn from a study of OX40 agonist ivuxolimab in advanced cancers. Study-wide results and caveats: Relatively little clonal expansion, among the lowest observed, appeared in partial responders at 0.1-3.0 mg/kg. Relative to CD4+, CD8+ T cells held more expanded clones on average.

Generated by immunoSEQ multiplex PCR, the TCRdb table keeps only in-frame clones and is missing some. The sample lists more than 85,000 clones; about 92% were seen once. The V end was cut by 0 bases, the J end by 5 bases, with 12 bases between. CDR1 is SGDLS, CDR2 YYNGEE, per germline. CDR3 length equals 15 residues. The starting material was CD4+ or CD8+ T cells sorted from blood, obtained in a trial of the OX40 agonist ivuxolimab. The TCR comes from an adult with an advanced solid tumor such as melanoma, head and neck, liver or kidney cancer. The chain is built from TRBV9 and TRBJ2-1, with no clear D. The CDR3 region is CASSVAPSRDNEQFF. CDR3 in DNA: TGTGCCAGCAGCGTAGCACCCTCAAGGGACAATGAGCAGTTCTTC. Filled out from reference TRBV9 and TRBJ2-1, the complete variable domain reads DSGVTQTPKHLITATGQRVTLRCSPRSGDLSVYWYQQSLDQGLQFLIQYYNGEERAKGNILERFSAQQFPDLHSELNLSSLELGDSALYFCASSVAPSRDNEQFFGPGTRLTVL.